This T cell receptor beta chain stems from a study of blood T cell repertoires in COVID-19. About the study: Samples came from the United States, Italy and Spain, spanning acute and convalescent COVID-19.

What the recovered Cohort 3 donors had was two negative PCRs, clearance, or symptom resolution. Sequenced by immunoSEQ multiplex PCR; TCRdb stores in-frame clones only, minus some. The sample lists approximately 350,000 clones, roughly four fifths occurring once. This CDR3 comprises 12 residues. Germline loops: CDR1 SQVTM, CDR2 ANQGSEA. V usage is TRBV29-1 and J usage is TRBJ1-1, with D perhaps matching TRBD1 (5 bases). What was sequenced was PBMCs or T cells enriched from blood (not recorded which). The TCR sequence derives from a woman in her forties or fifties who had recovered from COVID-19. The CDR3 loop is CRPYRRAPEAFF. In DNA form, the CDR3 reads TGCCGCCCGTACCGCAGGGCCCCTGAAGCTTTCTTT.